Each of the 32 T cell receptor beta chains below was sequenced from the same sample in a study of OX40 agonist ivuxolimab in advanced cancers. Clones were read by immunoSEQ multiplex PCR, and TCRdb kept only the in-frame ones, dropping some. The sample records fewer than 50,000 clones, more than 85% being singletons. The material was CD4+ or CD8+ T cells sorted from blood, obtained in a trial of the OX40 agonist ivuxolimab. These receptor sequences come from an adult with an advanced solid tumor such as melanoma, head and neck, liver or kidney cancer.

This clone appeared a single time. The rearrangement links TRBV29-1 to TRBJ2-7, with 11 bases lining up with TRBD1. The CDR3 loop spans 13 amino acids. Trimming cost V 4 bases and J 3 bases; bases outside gene matches: 2. Germline assignment: CDR1 SQVTM and CDR2 ANQGSEA. CDR3 region: CSVVGTGGYEQYF. CDR3 DNA sequence: TGCAGCGTTGTAGGGACAGGGGGCTACGAGCAGTACTTC.

As DNA, the CDR3 is TGTGCCAGCAGTTTAGGGGACTACAATGAGCAGTTCTTC. Residues: CASSLGDYNEQFF. The chain joins TRBV27 to TRBJ2-1, with D uncertain. Germline CDR1 is MNHEY and CDR2 is SMNVEV (reference sequence). The length of the CDR3 is 13 residues. V lost 2 bases, J lost 3 bases, and 5 bases lay in between.

V and J are TRBV28 and TRBJ1-6; the match to TRBD1 covers 10 bases. The germline V gene encodes CDR1 MDHEN and CDR2 SYDVKM. With V trimmed by 6 bases and J by 8 bases, 7 bases remained unmatched. The CDR3 loop spans 15 amino acids. This CDR3 reads CASSLGGTGDSPLHF. The DNA for the CDR3 is TGTGCCAGCAGCTTAGGCGGGACAGGGGATTCACCCCTCCACTTT.

V and J are TRBV27 and TRBJ1-3, with TRBD1 as a possible D gene (5 bases). Germline V gene data show CDR1 as MNHEY and CDR2 as SMNVEV (reference sequence). The ends were cut back, 3 bases at V and 2 bases at J, with 11 bases in the middle. This CDR3 region has 15 residues. In DNA form, the CDR3 reads TGTGCCAGCAGTTTGTTTTCAGGGCCTGGAAACACCATATATTTT. The encoded protein is CASSLFSGPGNTIYF.

This chain uses TRBV7-2 with TRBJ2-5; D is perhaps TRBD2 (6 bases). The CDR3 is 16 amino acids. Between the trimmed V and J ends, which lost 2 bases and 2 bases, there was a span of 15 bases. Germline CDR1 and CDR2: SGHTA and FQGNSA. The CDR3 reads CASSLSAGSLQETQYF. CDR3 sequence (DNA): TGTGCCAGCAGCTTATCGGCCGGGAGTCTGCAAGAGACCCAGTACTTC.

This sequence joins TRBV6-5 and TRBJ2-7; no firm D call. Germline CDR1 and CDR2: MNHEY and SVGAGI. This CDR3 contains 14 residues. The germline V and J ends were trimmed by 0 bases and 4 bases, with 10 bases remaining between them. The CDR3 loop is CASSYSIGAYEQYF. Here the CDR3 DNA reads TGTGCCAGCAGTTACTCGATTGGCGCTTACGAGCAGTACTTC.

The V call is TRBV9, the J call TRBJ2-1; 7 bases agree with TRBD2. Germline V CDR1 and CDR2: SGDLS, YYNGEE. The CDR3 spans 16 residues. The ends lost 4 bases at V and 10 bases at J; junction bases unmatched: 17. Here the CDR3 reads CASSLGGSTLDGEQFF. DNA for the CDR3: TGTGCCAGCAGCCTGGGGGGGTCCACCCTCGACGGCGAGCAGTTCTTC. Supplemented by reference TRBV9 and TRBJ2-1, the full variable domain reads DSGVTQTPKHLITATGQRVTLRCSPRSGDLSVYWYQQSLDQGLQFLIQYYNGEERAKGNILERFSAQQFPDLHSELNLSSLELGDSALYFCASSLGGSTLDGEQFFGPGTRLTVL.

This chain connects TRBV28 to TRBJ2-7; 7 nucleotides match TRBD1. The CDR3 covers 19 residues. The ends lost 7 bases at V and 5 bases at J; junction bases unmatched: 26. Per the germline V gene, CDR1 is MDHEN and CDR2 is SYDVKM. The CDR3 DNA follows: TGTGCCAGCACCCTTTTCAGGGGGTTTTCGTCTAGTTCGGGCAACGAGCAGTACTTC. Protein: CASTLFRGFSSSSGNEQYF.

J is TRBJ1-6 and V is TRBV6-6; D uncertain. This CDR3 has 15 amino acids. Germline values: CDR1 MNHNY, CDR2 SVGAGI (reference sequence). Between the trimmed V and J ends, which lost 6 bases and 0 bases, there was a span of 9 bases. The CDR3 loop is CASSATSSYNSPLHF. CDR3 DNA sequence: TGTGCCAGCAGCGCTACAAGCTCCTATAATTCACCCCTCCACTTT.

This clone was seen only a few times. The chain joins TRBV19 to TRBJ1-5; TRBD1 aligns across 9 bases. CDR3 length equals 16 residues. V lost 5 bases, J lost 3 bases, and 8 bases stayed unmatched. Germline V gene sequence: CDR1 LNHDA, CDR2 SQIVND (reference sequence). Here the CDR3 DNA reads TGTGCCAGTAGTGCCAGACAGGGGGAGATCAATCAGCCCCAGCATTTT. Translation gives CASSARQGEINQPQHF.

The V and J genes are TRBV6-5 and TRBJ1-1; unclear D gene. Germline V gene lookup returns CDR1 MNHEY and CDR2 SVGAGI. V lost 5 bases and J lost 1, with 11 bases in between. CDR3 length equals 14 residues. The CDR3 nucleotides read TGTGCCAGCAGTACGGGTCCAGCGAACACTGAAGCTTTCTTT. Translated, it gives CASSTGPANTEAFF.

This chain connects TRBV29-1 to TRBJ1-2; the D is unclear. The CDR3 consists of 13 residues. Germline CDR1 and CDR2: SQVTM and ANQGSEA. Deletions cut 4 bases from V and 8 bases from J, with 17 bases between. Written as DNA, the CDR3 is TGCAGCGTTGCCGGGAGATACTATGGAGGCTACACCTTC. Translating gives CSVAGRYYGGYTF.

This clone was picked up one time. This sequence joins TRBV2 and TRBJ2-7, with D uncertain. Trimming left V 6 bases short and J 6 bases short, with 18 bases between. CDR1 SNHLY and CDR2 FYNNEI come from the germline V gene. The CDR3 contains 14 residues. The DNA for the CDR3 is TGTGCCAGCAGCCATGAAGCGATTATATCCGAGCAGTACTTC. Protein product: CASSHEAIISEQYF.

The chain carries TRBV5-5 and TRBJ2-1; D ambiguous. V gave up 5 bases and J gave up 0 bases, with 3 bases separating them. CDR1 SGHKS and CDR2 YYEKEE come from the germline V gene (reference sequence). This CDR3 is 12 amino acids long. DNA of the CDR3: TGTGCCAGCAGTCCCTCCTACAATGAGCAGTTCTTC. Protein: CASSPSYNEQFF.

CDR3 in amino acids: CSVVPGTADRGPYEQYF. The CDR3 bases are TGCAGCGTTGTACCGGGGACCGCGGACAGGGGGCCCTACGAGCAGTACTTC. V gene TRBV29-1 combines with J gene TRBJ2-7; 11 bases map to TRBD1. The CDR3 contains 17 residues. Losses at the gene ends were 4 bases for V and 2 bases for J; bases not matched to a gene: 13. Germline values: CDR1 SQVTM, CDR2 ANQGSEA.

The rearrangement links TRBV10-2 to TRBJ2-2, with 13 bases fitting TRBD2. Losses at the gene ends were 4 bases for V and 6 bases for J; bases not matched to a gene: 5. CDR3 length: 16 residues. Germline V lookup: CDR1 WSHSY, CDR2 SAAADI. The chain's CDR3 is CASSGMTSGGPGELFF. The CDR3 nucleotides read TGCGCCAGCAGTGGAATGACTAGCGGGGGGCCCGGGGAGCTGTTTTTT.

The J gene is TRBJ2-1, the V gene TRBV11-2, with 11 bases identical to TRBD2. Germline CDR1 reads SGHAT; CDR2 reads FQNNGV. The CDR3 is made up of 15 amino acids. With V trimmed by 3 bases and J by 8 bases, 6 bases remained unmatched. In DNA form, the CDR3 reads TGTGCCAGCAGCTTGCAACTAGCGGGAGTTGATGAGCAGTTCTTC. Its translation is CASSLQLAGVDEQFF.

The J gene is TRBJ1-1, the V gene TRBV4-2; D uncertain. V lost 1 base and J lost 11, with 14 bases in between. CDR3 length equals 13 residues. Germline assignment: CDR1 LGHNA and CDR2 YNFKEQ. This CDR3 is CASSQAASGDAFF. In nucleotides, the CDR3 is TGTGCCAGCAGCCAAGCCGCGTCCGGCGACGCTTTCTTT.

This clone was found many times. V gene TRBV6-1 combines with J gene TRBJ1-5; D gene ambiguous. The CDR3 loop spans 15 amino acids. The V end lost 0 bases, the J end lost 0 bases, and 6 bases lay between the germline ends. The germline CDR1 and CDR2 sequences are MNHNS and SASEGT. Here the CDR3 DNA reads TGTGCCAGCAGTGAAGCAGGGTATAGCAATCAGCCCCAGCATTTT. Protein sequence: CASSEAGYSNQPQHF.

This chain uses TRBV27 with TRBJ1-2; 7 nucleotides match TRBD1. The length of the CDR3 is 14 residues. V lost 5 bases to trimming and J lost 4 bases; unmatched junction nucleotides: 7. Germline lookup yields CDR1 MNHEY and CDR2 SMNVEV (reference sequence). The CDR3 region has the DNA TGTGCCAGCAGTCCCAGACAGGGAATCTATGGCTACACCTTC. Translating it yields CASSPRQGIYGYTF.

The chain couples TRBV2 to TRBJ1-4; 7 positions agree with TRBD1. CDR1 is SNHLY and CDR2 is FYNNEI in the germline V gene. Unmatched junction bases numbered 6, after V lost 6 bases and J lost 5 bases. The CDR3 has 14 residues. The CDR3 spells CASSEGQYNEKLFF. The DNA for the CDR3 is TGTGCCAGCAGCGAGGGACAGTACAATGAAAAACTGTTTTTT.

The rearrangement uses TRBV11-3 and TRBJ1-3; the D is unclear. Germline values: CDR1 SGHNT, CDR2 YENEEA. The CDR3 consists of 16 residues. The ends were cut back, 5 bases at V and 0 bases at J, with 14 bases in the middle. CDR3: CASSRVRTGSGNTIYF. In nucleotides, the CDR3 is TGTGCCAGCAGCCGTGTGAGGACGGGCTCTGGAAACACCATATATTTT.

This chain joins TRBV7-9 and TRBJ1-2; 7 bases map to TRBD1. CDR3 size: 14 residues. V was pared by 5 bases and J by 4 bases, with 7 bases of the junction left unmatched. The germline gives CDR1 SEHNR, CDR2 FQNEAQ (reference sequence). The CDR3 coding sequence is TGTGCCAGCAGCCAAAGTGGGACAGCCTATGGCTACACCTTC. Its translation is CASSQSGTAYGYTF.

Details on this clone: The identical CDR3 is also encoded by other nucleotide sequences in the sample. The V and J genes are TRBV5-1 and TRBJ1-1, with TRBD1 as a possible D gene (5 bases). V was shortened by 2 bases and J by 3 bases, with 11 bases between the two germline ends. Germline CDR1 is SGHRS and CDR2 is YFSETQ. The CDR3 runs to 14 residues. CDR3 loop: CASSLVGADTEAFF. For the CDR3, the DNA is TGCGCCAGCAGCTTAGTAGGGGCGGACACTGAAGCTTTCTTT.

The V gene is TRBV6-6, the J gene TRBJ2-5, with 7 positions matching TRBD2. The J call may be faulty, since TRBJ2-7 better matches the DNA end. Germline assignment: CDR1 MNHNY and CDR2 SVGAGI (reference sequence). The CDR3 has 15 residues. In DNA form, the CDR3 reads TGTGCCAGCACCGCTTGGGGGAGGGGTGCCTACGAGCAGTACTTC. Its translation: CASTAWGRGAYEQYF.

This sequence joins TRBV29-1 and TRBJ1-1; 7 bases match TRBD1. V lost 0 bases to trimming and J lost 0 bases; unmatched junction nucleotides: 13. The CDR3 spans 18 residues. Germline lookup yields CDR1 SQVTM and CDR2 ANQGSEA. As DNA, the CDR3 is TGCAGCGTTGAAGATCGGGGACAGACTAGCCCTATGAACACTGAAGCTTTCTTT. Its translation: CSVEDRGQTSPMNTEAFF.

V is TRBV29-1 and J is TRBJ2-7; maybe TRBD1 (5 bases). CDR1 SQVTM and CDR2 ANQGSEA come from the germline V gene. The V end lost 5 bases, the J end lost 1 base, and 12 bases lay between the germline ends. The CDR3 loop spans 13 amino acids. The CDR3 nucleotides read TGCAGCGTTACCCCAGGGTTATCCTACGAGCAGTACTTC. It codes for CSVTPGLSYEQYF.

DNA of the CDR3: TGTGCCAGCAGCTCTGACACGGGGAATGAAAAACTGTTTTTT. The encoded protein is CASSSDTGNEKLFF. The V and J genes are TRBV13 and TRBJ1-4; no firm D call. Germline assignment: CDR1 PRHDT and CDR2 FYEKMQ (reference sequence). The CDR3 is 14 amino acids. V lost 4 bases and J 5 bases, leaving 11 bases between the germline ends.

V and J are TRBV6-6 and TRBJ2-5; D is possibly TRBD2 (6 bases). Germline V lookup: CDR1 MNHNY, CDR2 SVGAGI (reference sequence). The V end lost 3 bases, the J end lost 2 bases, and 10 bases lay between the germline ends. The CDR3 sequence is 14 residues long. The CDR3 loop is CASSYQRVQETQYF. As DNA, the CDR3 is TGTGCCAGCAGTTATCAGCGGGTACAAGAGACCCAGTACTTC.

This chain joins TRBV11-2 and TRBJ2-1, with 7 bases aligning to TRBD2. CDR3 length: 13 residues. Germline CDR1 and CDR2: SGHAT and FQNNGV. The trim removed 5 bases at V and 10 bases at J, leaving 8 bases unmatched. As DNA, the CDR3 is TGTGCCAGCAGCCTCCTACTAGCGTCCGAGCAGTTCTTC. This translates into CASSLLLASEQFF.

The J gene is TRBJ2-1, the V gene TRBV19; D may be TRBD1 (5 bases). CDR3 size: 15 residues. V was shortened by 3 bases and J by 5 bases, with 14 bases between the two germline ends. CDR1 and CDR2 (germline): LNHDA, SQIVND (reference sequence). The CDR3 spells CASSIGGAFHNEQFF. The DNA for the CDR3 is TGTGCCAGTAGTATTGGTGGGGCCTTCCACAATGAGCAGTTCTTC. Full variable domain (remainder filled in from reference TRBV19 and TRBJ2-1): DGGITQSPKYLFRKEGQNVTLSCEQNLNHDAMYWYRQDPGQGLRLIYYSQIVNDFQKGDIAEGYSVSREKKESFPLTVTSAQKNPTAFYLCASSIGGAFHNEQFFGPGTRLTVL.

The chain combines TRBV7-8 with TRBJ2-6; D remains ambiguous. Trimming shortened V by 4 bases and J by 0 bases, and 10 bases separated the two germline ends. Germline lookup yields CDR1 SGHVS and CDR2 FQNEAQ. The CDR3 is 16 amino acids. CDR3 residues: CASSSTALSGANVLTF. In nucleotides, the CDR3 is TGTGCCAGCAGCTCGACCGCCCTCTCTGGGGCCAACGTCCTGACTTTC.